The source of this T cell receptor (beta chain) is a study of vaccination and CD4 T cells after COVID-19. The overall study: From HCoV-229E, HCoV-OC43, HCoV-NL63 and SARS-CoV-2, overlapping spike peptides were used to stimulate the cells.

Treatment here: approximately 11-day PBMC culture with coronavirus spike peptide pools or control peptides (ViraFEST assay). Days 3 and 7 saw half the medium swapped for fresh IL-2 medium. Notes on the study in general: Convalescent patients had a median roughly 87% of post-vaccine SARS-CoV-2-reactive clones that were detected only after vaccination, not before it.

From germline, CDR1 is SGHRS and CDR2 YFSETQ. With V trimmed by 7 bases and J by 6 bases, 7 bases remained unmatched. The CDR3 loop spans 13 amino acids. With regard to this clonotype: No antigen is known for it.

The assay that was used to sequence DNA from cultured CD4+ T cells was the Oncomine TCR Beta short-read assay. TCRdb analysed the PCR reads with MiXCR anew, one entry per CDR3 protein. This table has 20,000 to 30,000 distinct CDR3 sequences, about 41% appearing once. The rearrangement links TRBV5-1 to TRBJ2-1, with 7 bases matching TRBD2. The TCR was taken from a human donor who had recovered from COVID-19. Sequenced: CD4+ T cells from blood, cultured in vitro. DNA of the CDR3: TGCGCCAGCGGTGGGGGGGAGCGCAATGAGCAGTTCTTC. It encodes CASGGGERNEQFF.